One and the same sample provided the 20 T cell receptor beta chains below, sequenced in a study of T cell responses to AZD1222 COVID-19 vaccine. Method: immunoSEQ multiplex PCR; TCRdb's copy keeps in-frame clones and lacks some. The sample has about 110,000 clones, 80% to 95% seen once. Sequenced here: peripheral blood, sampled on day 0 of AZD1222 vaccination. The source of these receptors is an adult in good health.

CDR3 coding DNA: TGTGCCATCAGTGGGGGACTTGTAGGGGAGACCCAGTACTTC. Protein sequence: CAISGGLVGETQYF. This chain uses TRBV10-3 with TRBJ2-5, with TRBD2 as a possible D gene (6 bases). The germline gives CDR1 ENHRY, CDR2 SYGVKD. This CDR3 is built from 14 residues. V was trimmed by 4 bases and J by 5 bases, leaving 14 bases between them.

This chain's CDR3 is CASSSRASGEKLFF. The DNA of the CDR3 is TGTGCCAGCAGTTCTCGGGCCTCCGGGGAAAAACTGTTTTTT. This chain links TRBV28 with TRBJ1-4; D is uncertain. The CDR3 runs 14 residues. Germline CDR1 is MDHEN and CDR2 is SYDVKM. Trimming left V 4 bases short and J 8 bases short, with 14 bases between.

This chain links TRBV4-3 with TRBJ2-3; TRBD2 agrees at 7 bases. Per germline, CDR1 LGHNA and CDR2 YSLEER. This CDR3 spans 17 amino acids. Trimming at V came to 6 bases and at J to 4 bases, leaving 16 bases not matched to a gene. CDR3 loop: CASSFRLASYNADTQYF. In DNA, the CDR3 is TGCGCCAGCAGTTTCAGACTAGCCTCATACAACGCAGATACGCAGTATTTT.

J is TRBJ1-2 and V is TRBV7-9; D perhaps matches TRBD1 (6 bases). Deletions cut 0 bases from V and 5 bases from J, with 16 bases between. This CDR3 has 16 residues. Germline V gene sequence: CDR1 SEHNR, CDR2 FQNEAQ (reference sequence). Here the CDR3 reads CASSLARQVSRYGYTF. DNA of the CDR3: TGTGCCAGCAGCTTAGCGAGACAGGTGAGCAGGTATGGCTACACCTTC.

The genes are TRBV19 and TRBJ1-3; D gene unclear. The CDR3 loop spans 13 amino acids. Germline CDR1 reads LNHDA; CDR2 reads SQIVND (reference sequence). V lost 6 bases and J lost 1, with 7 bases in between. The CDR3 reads CASRSISGNTIYF. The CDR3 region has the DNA TGTGCCAGTAGAAGTATTTCTGGAAACACCATATATTTT.

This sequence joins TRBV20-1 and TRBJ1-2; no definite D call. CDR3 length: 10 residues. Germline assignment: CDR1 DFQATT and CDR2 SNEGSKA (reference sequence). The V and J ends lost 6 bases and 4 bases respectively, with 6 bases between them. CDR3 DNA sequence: TGCAGTGCGGCGGCCTATGGCTACACCTTC. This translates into CSAAAYGYTF.

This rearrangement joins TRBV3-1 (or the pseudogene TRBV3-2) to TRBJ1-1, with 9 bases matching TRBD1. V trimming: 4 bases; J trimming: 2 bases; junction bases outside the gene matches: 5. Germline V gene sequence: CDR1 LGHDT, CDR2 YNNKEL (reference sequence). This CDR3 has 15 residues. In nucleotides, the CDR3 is TGTGCCAGCAGCCCAGGGACAGGGATAAACACTGAAGCTTTCTTT. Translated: CASSPGTGINTEAFF.

In DNA form, the CDR3 reads TGTGCCAGCAGTTATTCAGGGAGTGCTAATGAAAAACTGTTTTTT. Its protein product is CASSYSGSANEKLFF. The chain couples TRBV6-2 or TRBV6-3 to TRBJ1-4, with a tentative D call TRBD1 (5 bases). This CDR3 is built from 15 residues. The germline gives CDR1 MNHEY, CDR2 SVGEGT. V was cut by 3 bases and J by 3 bases, with 11 bases left in between.

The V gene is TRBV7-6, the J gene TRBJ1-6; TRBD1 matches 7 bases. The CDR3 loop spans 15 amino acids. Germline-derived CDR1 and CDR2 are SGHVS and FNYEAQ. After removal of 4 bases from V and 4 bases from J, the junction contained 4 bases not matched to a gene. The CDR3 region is CASSSQTGYNSPLHF. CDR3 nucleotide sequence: TGTGCCAGCAGCTCGCAGACAGGGTATAATTCACCCCTCCACTTT. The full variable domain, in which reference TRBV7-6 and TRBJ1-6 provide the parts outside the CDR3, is GAGVSQSPRYKVTKRGQDVALRCDPISGHVSLYWYRQALGQGPEFLTYFNYEAQQDKSGLPNDRFSAERPEGSISTLTIQRTEQRDSAMYRCASSSQTGYNSPLHFGNGTRLTVT.

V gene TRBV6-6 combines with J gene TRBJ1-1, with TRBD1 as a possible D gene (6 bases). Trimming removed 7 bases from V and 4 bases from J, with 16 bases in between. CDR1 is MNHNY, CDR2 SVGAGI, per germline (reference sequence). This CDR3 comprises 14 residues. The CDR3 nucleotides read TGTGCCAGCAATATGGGTGGGGGGCTCACTGAAGCTTTCTTT. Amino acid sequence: CASNMGGGLTEAFF.

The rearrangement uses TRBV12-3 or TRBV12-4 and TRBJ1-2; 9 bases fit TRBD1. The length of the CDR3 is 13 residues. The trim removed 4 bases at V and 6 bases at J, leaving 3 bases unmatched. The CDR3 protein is CASSWGQGNGYTF. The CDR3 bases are TGTGCCAGCAGTTGGGGACAGGGTAATGGCTACACCTTC.

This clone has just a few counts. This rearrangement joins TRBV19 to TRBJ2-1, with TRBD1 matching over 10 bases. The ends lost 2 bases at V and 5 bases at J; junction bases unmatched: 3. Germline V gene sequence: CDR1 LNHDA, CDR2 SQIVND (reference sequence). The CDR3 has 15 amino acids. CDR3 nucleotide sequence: TGTGCCAGTAGTATAATGGGACAGGGGCACAATGAGCAGTTCTTC. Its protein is CASSIMGQGHNEQFF.

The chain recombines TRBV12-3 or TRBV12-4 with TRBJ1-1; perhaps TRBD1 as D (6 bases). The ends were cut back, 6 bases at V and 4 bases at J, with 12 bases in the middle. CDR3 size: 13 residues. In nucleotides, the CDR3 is TGTGCCAGCAGGCCCGGAGGGGGCACTGAAGCTTTCTTT. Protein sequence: CASRPGGGTEAFF.

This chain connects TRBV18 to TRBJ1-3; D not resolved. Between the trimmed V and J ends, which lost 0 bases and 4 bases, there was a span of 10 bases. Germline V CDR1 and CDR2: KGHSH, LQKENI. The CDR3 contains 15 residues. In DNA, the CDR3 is TGTGCCAGCTCACCACCCCGAGGTTCAGGAAACACCATATATTTT. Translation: CASSPPRGSGNTIYF.

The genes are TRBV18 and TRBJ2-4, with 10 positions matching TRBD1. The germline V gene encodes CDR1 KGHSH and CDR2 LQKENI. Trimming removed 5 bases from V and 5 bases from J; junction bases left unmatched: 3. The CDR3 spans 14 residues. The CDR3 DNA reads TGTGCCAGCTCAACCGGGACAGGGGAAAACATTCAGTACTTC. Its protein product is CASSTGTGENIQYF.

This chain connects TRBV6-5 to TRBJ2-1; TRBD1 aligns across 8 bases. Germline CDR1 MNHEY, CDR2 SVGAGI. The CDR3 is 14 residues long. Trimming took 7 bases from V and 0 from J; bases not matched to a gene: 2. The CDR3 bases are TGTGCCAGCACCGGACAGGGCTCCTACAATGAGCAGTTCTTC. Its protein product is CASTGQGSYNEQFF.

The CDR3 DNA sequence: TGTGCCAGTAGTCCTACCGGGGGAGGTGGCTACGAGCAGTACTTC. It is translated as CASSPTGGGGYEQYF. The chain recombines TRBV19 with TRBJ2-7; the D gene is possibly TRBD2 (6 bases). V lost 5 bases and J lost 3, with 17 bases in between. This CDR3 comprises 15 residues. Germline-derived CDR1 and CDR2 are LNHDA and SQIVND (reference sequence).

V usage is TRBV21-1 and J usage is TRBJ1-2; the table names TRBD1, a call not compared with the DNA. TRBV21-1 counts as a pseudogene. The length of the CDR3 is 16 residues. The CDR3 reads CASSKVIYRVDSGYTF. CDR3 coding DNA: TGTGCCAGCAGCAAAGTCATTTACAGGGTTGACTCTGGCTACACCTTC.

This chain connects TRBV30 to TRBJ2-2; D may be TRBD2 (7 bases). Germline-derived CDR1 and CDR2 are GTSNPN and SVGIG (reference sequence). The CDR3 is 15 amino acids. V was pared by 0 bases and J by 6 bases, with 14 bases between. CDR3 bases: TGTGCCTGGAGTGTCGGCGGGGGCTTAGCCGGGGAGCTGTTTTTT. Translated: CAWSVGGGLAGELFF. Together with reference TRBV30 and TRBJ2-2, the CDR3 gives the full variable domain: SQTIHQWPATLVQPVGSPLSLECTVEGTSNPNLYWYRQAAGRGLQLLFYSVGIGQISSEVPQNLSASRPQDRQFILSSKKLLLSDSGFYLCAWSVGGGLAGELFFGEGSRLTVL.

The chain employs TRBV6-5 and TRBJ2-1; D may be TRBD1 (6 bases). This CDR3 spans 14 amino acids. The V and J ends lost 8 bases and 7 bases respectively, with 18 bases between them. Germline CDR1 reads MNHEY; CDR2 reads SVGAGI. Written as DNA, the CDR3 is TGTGCCAGCTCCGTCACCTTCCAGGGGAATGAGCAGTTCTTC. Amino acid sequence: CASSVTFQGNEQFF.